This TCR beta chain was obtained from a study of blood T cell repertoires in COVID-19. About the study: Samples representing acute and convalescent COVID-19 were sourced from the United States, Italy and Spain.

CDR3 length: 15 amino acids. The junction had 6 bases not matched to a gene; V was cut back by 3 bases and J by 5 bases. In germline, CDR1 is DFQATT, CDR2 SNEGSKA (reference sequence). Authors' data handling: The assay estimated nucleated cells by amplifying reference gene primers. The repertoire was sequenced with immunoSEQ multiplex PCR; TCRdb's copy has only in-frame clones and lacks some. V and J calls and clone size are copied from that table; D and trimming were computed from the DNA. The sample lists 150,000 to 250,000 clones; more than 65% were seen once. Allocation to cohorts depended on clinical history reported by the participants. Cohort 3 donors were reported recovered after two negative PCRs, clearance, or symptom resolution.

The V call is TRBV20-1, the J call TRBJ2-3; 12 bases align to TRBD2. The sequence came from a man aged 35 to 55 who had recovered from COVID-19. The sequenced material came from PBMCs or T cells enriched from blood (not recorded which). The DNA of the CDR3 is TGCAGTGCTAGTCGACTAGCGGGGGATATAGATACGCAGTATTTT. Translated: CSASRLAGDIDTQYF.